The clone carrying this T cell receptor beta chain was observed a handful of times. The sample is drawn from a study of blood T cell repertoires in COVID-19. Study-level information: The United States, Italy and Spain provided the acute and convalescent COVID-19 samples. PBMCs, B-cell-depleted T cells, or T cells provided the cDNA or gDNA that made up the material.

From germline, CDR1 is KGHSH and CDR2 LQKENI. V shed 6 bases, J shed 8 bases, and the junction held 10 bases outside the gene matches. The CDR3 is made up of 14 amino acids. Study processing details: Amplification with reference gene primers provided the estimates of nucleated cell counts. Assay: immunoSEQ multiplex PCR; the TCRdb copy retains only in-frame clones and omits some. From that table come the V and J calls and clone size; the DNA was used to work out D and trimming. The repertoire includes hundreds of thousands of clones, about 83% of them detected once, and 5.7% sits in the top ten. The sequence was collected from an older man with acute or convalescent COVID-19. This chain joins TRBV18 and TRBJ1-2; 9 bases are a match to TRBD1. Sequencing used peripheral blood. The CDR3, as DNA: TGTGCCAGCTCGGCCGGGACAGGGTTGGAGGGCTACACCTTC. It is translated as CASSAGTGLEGYTF. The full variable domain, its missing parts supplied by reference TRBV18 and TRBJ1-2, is NAGVMQNPRHLVRRRGQEARLRCSPMKGHSHVYWYRQLPEEGLKFMVYLQKENIIDESGMPKERFSAEFPKEGPSILRIQQVVRGDSAAYFCASSAGTGLEGYTFGSGTRLTVV.